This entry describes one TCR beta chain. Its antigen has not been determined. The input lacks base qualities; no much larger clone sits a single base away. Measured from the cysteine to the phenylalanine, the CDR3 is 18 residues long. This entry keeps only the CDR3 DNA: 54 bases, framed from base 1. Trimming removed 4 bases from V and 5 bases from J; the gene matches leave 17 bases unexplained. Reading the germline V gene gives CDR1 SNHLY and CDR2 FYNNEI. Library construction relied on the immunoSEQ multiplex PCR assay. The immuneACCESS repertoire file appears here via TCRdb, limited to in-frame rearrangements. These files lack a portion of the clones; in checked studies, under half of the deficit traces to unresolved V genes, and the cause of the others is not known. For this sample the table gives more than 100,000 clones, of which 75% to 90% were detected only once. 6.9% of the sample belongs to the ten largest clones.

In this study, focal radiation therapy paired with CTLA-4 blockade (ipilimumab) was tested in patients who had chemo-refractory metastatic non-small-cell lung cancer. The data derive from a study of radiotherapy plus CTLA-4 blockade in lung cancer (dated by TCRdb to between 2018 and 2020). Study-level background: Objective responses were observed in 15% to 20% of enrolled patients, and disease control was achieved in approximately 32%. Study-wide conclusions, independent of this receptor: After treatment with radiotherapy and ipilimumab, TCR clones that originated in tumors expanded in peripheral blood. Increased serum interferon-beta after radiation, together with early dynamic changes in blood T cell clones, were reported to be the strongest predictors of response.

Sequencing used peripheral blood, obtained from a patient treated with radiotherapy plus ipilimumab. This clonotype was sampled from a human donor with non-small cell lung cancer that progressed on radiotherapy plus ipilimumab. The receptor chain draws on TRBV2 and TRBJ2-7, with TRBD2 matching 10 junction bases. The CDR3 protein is CASSASGTSVPYRDEQYF. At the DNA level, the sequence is TGTGCCAGCAGTGCATCCGGGACTAGCGTTCCATATAGGGACGAGCAGTACTTC.